The 21 T cell receptor beta chains below were found in one sample sequenced in a study of T cell responses to AZD1222 COVID-19 vaccine (dated by TCRdb to the early 2020s). The time point label for this specimen denotes: baseline before first vaccination. Library generation was performed with the immunoSEQ multiplex PCR assay. As stored in TCRdb, this immuneACCESS dataset retains in-frame rearrangements with V and J assigned. A fraction of the clones does not appear; measured against another copy, unresolved V genes explain less than half of the discrepancy, and the remainder lacks a known reason. The sample profile shows 85,000 to 95,000 clones; around 89% of them were found once. Approximately 9.1% of the sample lies in the top ten. Sample: peripheral blood, taken on day 0 of AZD1222 vaccination. All receptors derive from an adult in good health.

This rearrangement joins TRBV30 to TRBJ2-7; 9 positions agree with TRBD1. Germline CDR1 is GTSNPN and CDR2 is SVGIG (reference sequence). With 2 bases clipped from V and 2 bases from J, the junction kept 10 bases outside the gene matches. The CDR3 sequence is 16 residues long. The CDR3 sequence: CAWSQTGTGRAYEQYF. The CDR3 DNA follows: TGTGCCTGGAGTCAGACCGGGACAGGGAGAGCCTACGAGCAGTACTTC.

This chain joins TRBV5-1 and TRBJ2-2; TRBD1 matches at 7 bases. Germline loops: CDR1 SGHRS, CDR2 YFSETQ. This CDR3 contains 13 residues. The ends lost 8 bases at V and 6 bases at J; junction bases unmatched: 7. CDR3 protein: CASRQGESGELFF. Written as DNA, the CDR3 is TGCGCCAGTCGACAGGGTGAATCCGGGGAGCTGTTTTTT.

This chain uses TRBV12-3 or TRBV12-4 with TRBJ2-7; D gene unclear. This CDR3 contains 13 residues. With 1 base removed from V and 3 bases from J, the gap between germline ends came to 7 bases. The CDR3 spells CASSLGALYEQYF. CDR3 DNA sequence: TGTGCCAGCAGTTTAGGGGCCCTCTACGAGCAGTACTTC.

V is TRBV7-2 and J is TRBJ1-1; a weak D match, TRBD1 (6 bases). Germline V lookup: CDR1 SGHTA, CDR2 FQGNSA. The V and J ends lost 2 bases and 11 bases respectively, with 21 bases between them. There are 15 residues in the CDR3. The CDR3: CASSLYGGRGTKAFF. CDR3 nucleotides: TGTGCCAGCAGCTTATATGGGGGGAGGGGGACAAAGGCTTTCTTT.

The chain carries TRBV9 and TRBJ2-3; D may be TRBD2 (6 bases). CDR1 and CDR2 from the germline V gene are SGDLS and YYNGEE. This CDR3 contains 15 residues. Trimming took 0 bases from V and 3 from J, leaving 11 bases between them. The CDR3 is CASSVGVGGTDTQYF. The CDR3, as DNA: TGTGCCAGCAGCGTAGGGGTGGGGGGAACAGATACGCAGTATTTT.

The CDR3 DNA follows: TGTGCCAGCAGCTCTCCGACAGGGCCCCTATATGGCTACACCTTC. Its protein is CASSSPTGPLYGYTF. The chain is built from TRBV5-4 and TRBJ1-2; 7 positions match TRBD1. Trimming removed 3 bases from V and 5 bases from J; junction bases left unmatched: 10. The CDR3 loop spans 15 amino acids. CDR1 is SGHNT and CDR2 is YYREEE in the germline V gene (reference sequence).

The chain uses TRBV7-9 and TRBJ1-5; the match to TRBD1 covers 7 bases. Germline assignment: CDR1 SEHNR and CDR2 FQNEAQ (reference sequence). With V trimmed by 5 bases and J by 6 bases, 4 bases remained unmatched. The CDR3 length is 13 residues. The CDR3 bases are TGTGCCAGCAGCCGAGGGGGCCCTCAGCCCCAGCATTTT. It codes for CASSRGGPQPQHF.

The chain combines TRBV6-5 with TRBJ2-7, with D maybe TRBD2 (5 bases). The V end lost 0 bases, the J end lost 3 bases, and 9 bases lay between the germline ends. CDR3 size: 14 residues. The germline V gene encodes CDR1 MNHEY and CDR2 SVGAGI. CDR3 in amino acids: CASSYSRAGYEQYF. The CDR3 DNA follows: TGTGCCAGCAGTTACTCGAGGGCAGGCTACGAGCAGTACTTC.

This sequence joins TRBV7-3 and TRBJ2-7, with 7 bases lining up with TRBD1. This CDR3 has 14 amino acids. Germline CDR1 and CDR2: SGHTA and FQGTGA. Trimming took 3 bases from V and 4 from J; bases not matched to a gene: 6. The CDR3 sequence: CASSFVTGEYEQYF. CDR3 sequence (DNA): TGTGCCAGCAGCTTTGTTACAGGGGAGTACGAGCAGTACTTC. Based on the CDR3 plus reference TRBV7-3 and TRBJ2-7, the full variable domain is GAGVSQTPSNKVTEKGKYVELRCDPISGHTALYWYRQSLGQGPEFLIYFQGTGAADDSGLPNDRFFAVRPEGSVSTLKIQRTERGDSAVYLCASSFVTGEYEQYFGPGTRLTVT.

This chain uses TRBV5-6 with TRBJ1-3; D is ambiguous. The V end lost 3 bases, the J end lost 2 bases, and 6 bases lay between the germline ends. This CDR3 is built from 13 residues. Germline loops: CDR1 SGHDT, CDR2 YYEEEE. CDR3 coding DNA: TGTGCCAGCAGCTATACAGCTGGAAACACCATATATTTT. This codes for CASSYTAGNTIYF.

The chain is built from TRBV29-1 and TRBJ2-3; 7 bases line up with TRBD1. Germline CDR1 is SQVTM and CDR2 is ANQGSEA. The CDR3 runs to 14 residues. V was clipped by 3 bases and J by 2 bases; unmatched bases: 5. The CDR3 loop is CSVEGQTVTDTQYF. The CDR3 region has the DNA TGCAGCGTTGAGGGACAGACTGTCACAGATACGCAGTATTTT.

The V gene is TRBV3-1 (or the pseudogene TRBV3-2), the J gene TRBJ2-7; the match to TRBD1 covers 9 bases. V dropped 3 bases and J dropped 3; count of bases not matched to a gene: 6. The CDR3 length is 15 residues. Germline V gene data show CDR1 as LGHDT and CDR2 as YNNKEL (reference sequence). In DNA, the CDR3 is TGTGCCAGCAGCCAGGGGACAGGGTCGGTCTACGAGCAGTACTTC. It codes for CASSQGTGSVYEQYF.

This chain connects TRBV5-4 to TRBJ1-1; D not resolved. The CDR3 is 13 amino acids. The germline CDR1 and CDR2 sequences are SGHNT and YYREEE (reference sequence). V was pared by 4 bases and J by 4 bases, with 11 bases between. This CDR3 reads CASSPWAVTEAFF. CDR3 bases: TGTGCCAGCAGCCCCTGGGCAGTCACTGAAGCTTTCTTT.

The V gene is TRBV13, the J gene TRBJ2-7, with 7 bases matching TRBD2. The CDR3 runs to 14 residues. Germline V CDR1 and CDR2: PRHDT, FYEKMQ (reference sequence). The V segment lost 5 bases and the J segment 0 bases; nucleotides outside the gene matches: 4. CDR3 nucleotide sequence: TGTGCCAGCAGCCCTAGCGGAGGCTCCTACGAGCAGTACTTC. This codes for CASSPSGGSYEQYF.

This clone was observed a few times. This chain connects TRBV7-8 to TRBJ2-5; D possibly corresponds to TRBD1 (6 bases). The CDR3 runs to 13 residues. Germline CDR1 is SGHVS and CDR2 is FQNEAQ. Trimming cost V 5 bases and J 1 base, with 8 bases left between them. The CDR3 DNA sequence: TGTGCCAGCAGCCCAGGGGCCCAAGAGACCCAGTACTTC. Residues: CASSPGAQETQYF.

There are a few counts of this clone. This sequence joins TRBV5-1 and TRBJ2-6, with D unclear. The V gene lost 2 bases and the J gene lost 0 bases, with 6 bases spanning the gap. CDR3 length equals 15 residues. In germline, CDR1 is SGHRS, CDR2 YFSETQ. For the CDR3, the DNA is TGCGCCAGCAGCTTTACAAGCTCTGGGGCCAACGTCCTGACTTTC. Its protein is CASSFTSSGANVLTF.

The V gene is TRBV27, the J gene TRBJ2-7; D not resolved. The CDR3 is 13 residues long. Germline V gene data show CDR1 as MNHEY and CDR2 as SMNVEV (reference sequence). Trimming removed 5 bases from V and 2 bases from J, with 10 bases in between. CDR3 coding DNA: TGTGCCAGCAGTCGGGTCGGGCCCTACGAGCAGTACTTC. Translated: CASSRVGPYEQYF.

The chain carries TRBV10-3 and TRBJ1-3; D remains ambiguous. Trimming removed 2 bases from V and 10 bases from J, with 12 bases in between. Germline V CDR1 and CDR2: ENHRY, SYGVKD. The CDR3 extends over 13 amino acids. CDR3 loop: CAISEPGHGTIYF. CDR3 nucleotide sequence: TGTGCCATCAGTGAGCCCGGCCACGGGACCATATATTTT.

The chain links TRBV30 to TRBJ1-2; 7 bases line up with TRBD1. This CDR3 spans 14 amino acids. Germline trimming cut 3 bases from V and 5 bases from J; bases unmatched to any gene: 9. The germline CDR1 and CDR2 sequences are GTSNPN and SVGIG (reference sequence). The CDR3, as DNA: TGTGCCTGGAGCGCCGGGACAGCTTATTATGGCTACACCTTC. Its translation: CAWSAGTAYYGYTF.

DNA for the CDR3: TGTGCCAGCAGCGGGACAGGGAATAGCAATCAGCCCCAGCATTTT. Translated, it gives CASSGTGNSNQPQHF. This sequence joins TRBV7-2 and TRBJ1-5; TRBD1 matches 9 bases. V dropped 5 bases and J dropped 0; count of bases not matched to a gene: 2. CDR3 size: 15 residues. Germline CDR1 is SGHTA and CDR2 is FQGNSA.

This clone showed up just once. The identical CDR3 is also encoded by other nucleotide sequences in the sample. As DNA, the CDR3 is TGTGCCAGCAGCCCACCAACAGGGGAGGGGGGTATGGAGGGGATTTTTTTCTTT. It specifies CASSPPTGEGGMEGIFFF. The chain combines TRBV9 with TRBJ1-1; 7 bases line up with TRBD1. Germline V gene data show CDR1 as SGDLS and CDR2 as YYNGEE. V trimming: 4 bases; J trimming: 13 bases; junction bases outside the gene matches: 28. The CDR3 runs to 18 residues.